A single sample gave rise to the 22 T cell receptor beta chains below, sequenced in a study of blood T cells in healthy people across ages. A second PCR of roughly 7 to 11 cycles used a sample-barcoded 5' primer and a J-beta primer mix. MiXCR, run by TCRdb on the 5' RACE reads, gives a single entry per CDR3 protein. The sample includes hundreds of thousands of distinct CDR3 sequences, around 25% of them seen just once. The same specimen was also included in a second study, on T cells of mothers and their children.

The sample taken for sequencing was blood. These TCRs come from a boy between 5 and 17 years old in good health.

This clonotype has a count of ten or more. The rearrangement joins TRBV7-3 to TRBJ2-3; no firm D call. The CDR3 has 13 residues. V was clipped by 2 bases and J by 3 bases, with 6 bases between them. The V gene's germline CDR1 is SGHTA and CDR2 FQGTGA. The CDR3 nucleotides read TGTGCCAGCAGCTTATTGGGTACAGATACGCAGTATTTT. Its translation: CASSLLGTDTQYF.

The chain joins TRBV2 to TRBJ2-3; D remains ambiguous. CDR3 length equals 12 residues. Germline lookup yields CDR1 SNHLY and CDR2 FYNNEI. V dropped 7 bases and J dropped 6 bases, with 11 bases sitting between them. CDR3 coding DNA: TGTGCCAGCACCAATCGGGCGGATACGCAGTATTTT. It codes for CASTNRADTQYF.

This clonotype was counted once. The CDR3 here is CASSLDPGTEELFF. CDR3 nucleotide sequence: TGTGCCAGCAGCTTAGATCCTGGGACGGAGGAGCTGTTTTTT. The V call is TRBV7-2, the J call TRBJ2-2; possibly TRBD1 or TRBD2 for D (5 bases each). The length of the CDR3 is 14 residues. Germline V CDR1 and CDR2: SGHTA, FQGNSA. The V end was cut by 1 base, the J end by 10 bases, with 13 bases between. The full variable domain, its missing parts supplied by reference TRBV7-2 and TRBJ2-2, is GAGVSQSPSNKVTEKGKDVELRCDPISGHTALYWYRQSLGQGLEFLIYFQGNSAPDKSGLPSDRFSAERTGGSVSTLTIQRTQQEDSAVYLCASSLDPGTEELFFGEGSRLTVL.

There are a few counts of this clonotype. The gene calls are TRBV6-6 and TRBJ1-3; maybe TRBD1 (5 bases). Germline V gene sequence: CDR1 MNHNY, CDR2 SVGAGI (reference sequence). The V end was cut by 0 bases, the J end by 8 bases, with 8 bases between. The CDR3 runs 13 residues. The CDR3 sequence is CASSYSGVDTIYF. The CDR3 DNA sequence: TGTGCCAGCAGTTACTCAGGGGTGGACACCATATATTTT.

This clonotype was picked up a small number of times. The chain links TRBV7-2 to TRBJ2-1; the match to TRBD1 covers 7 bases. With the DNA end fitting TRBJ2-5 better, the J assignment may be wrong. There are 15 residues in the CDR3. Germline values: CDR1 SGHTA, CDR2 FQGNSA. The CDR3 DNA sequence: TGTGCCAGCAGCTTAGAAGGGGGCTCTCGGGAGACCCAGTACTTC. Encoded protein: CASSLEGGSRETQYF.

This clonotype was counted a few times. The gene calls are TRBV4-3 and TRBJ1-2; the D is unclear. Germline V gene lookup returns CDR1 LGHNA and CDR2 YSLEER. Trimming removed 3 bases at V and 1 base at J, with 6 bases between. The CDR3 extends over 13 amino acids. The CDR3 is CASSHTDNYGYTF. The DNA of the CDR3 is TGCGCCAGCAGCCACACAGATAACTATGGCTACACCTTC.

The V and J genes are TRBV7-2 and TRBJ2-2, with 11 bases identical to TRBD2. The CDR3 sequence is 16 residues long. Per the germline V gene, CDR1 is SGHTA and CDR2 is FQGNSA. V gave up 7 bases and J gave up 2 bases; unmatched junction bases: 6. CDR3 loop: CASKLTSGGNTGELFF. DNA of the CDR3: TGTGCCAGCAAGCTAACTAGCGGGGGAAACACCGGGGAGCTGTTTTTT.

The rearrangement links TRBV2 to TRBJ2-5; 7 bases map to TRBD1. Germline V gene data show CDR1 as SNHLY and CDR2 as FYNNEI. The V and J ends lost 6 bases and 1 base, in that order; junction bases with no gene match: 8. The CDR3 sequence is 15 residues long. This chain's CDR3 is CASRESTGAQETQYF. The CDR3 coding sequence is TGTGCCAGCAGAGAGAGTACAGGGGCCCAAGAGACCCAGTACTTC.

The rearrangement uses TRBV3-1 and TRBJ2-5; 7 nucleotides match TRBD2. Trimming cost V 7 bases and J 7 bases; bases outside gene matches: 18. Germline values: CDR1 LGHDT, CDR2 YNNKEL (reference sequence). The CDR3 has 16 amino acids. CDR3 residues: CASTLSGLLEVRTQYF. Here the CDR3 DNA reads TGTGCCAGCACACTCTCGGGACTACTGGAGGTGAGGACCCAGTACTTC.

Remarks on this clonotype: This may be a read error, as it is one base from a much larger clone. This sequence joins TRBV2 and TRBJ1-5; unclear D gene. V dropped 7 bases and J dropped 4 bases, with 17 bases sitting between them. Germline CDR1 reads SNHLY; CDR2 reads FYNNEI. This CDR3 region has 15 residues. CDR3 residues: CASKKDPGSNQPQHF. The CDR3 DNA is TGTGCCAGCAAAAAGGACCCAGGATCTAATCAGCCCCAGCATTTT.

The chain joins TRBV18 to TRBJ2-7, with 7 bases fitting TRBD1. The CDR3 runs to 14 residues. The trim removed 3 bases at V and 2 bases at J, leaving 4 bases unmatched. Germline-derived CDR1 and CDR2 are KGHSH and LQKENI. CDR3 loop: CASSPKGAAYEQYF. The CDR3 region has the DNA TGTGCCAGCTCACCGAAGGGGGCGGCCTACGAGCAGTACTTC.

The chain joins TRBV11-1 to TRBJ2-3, with D hard to call. This CDR3 has 13 residues. The V gene lost 0 bases and the J gene lost 8 bases, with 9 bases spanning the gap. Germline-derived CDR1 and CDR2 are SGHAT and FQDESV (reference sequence). CDR3 DNA sequence: TGTGCCAGCAGCTTAGCCAGAAGGGTTACGCAGTATTTT. Protein sequence: CASSLARRVTQYF.

The rearrangement links TRBV7-9 to TRBJ1-1; D call uncertain. Germline lookup yields CDR1 SEHNR and CDR2 FQNEAQ (reference sequence). The CDR3 loop spans 16 amino acids. Trimming stripped 3 bases from V and 0 bases from J, with 14 bases between. CDR3 protein: CASSFTARQLNTEAFF. The CDR3 region has the DNA TGTGCCAGCAGCTTCACAGCGAGGCAGTTGAACACTGAAGCTTTCTTT.

The J gene is TRBJ2-5, the V gene TRBV20-1, with TRBD2 as a possible D gene (7 bases). Germline-derived CDR1 and CDR2 are DFQATT and SNEGSKA (reference sequence). The CDR3 length is 15 residues. V was trimmed by 3 bases and J by 0 bases, leaving 14 bases between them. CDR3 bases: TGCAGTGCTAGTAAGGGGGGGCCGGACCAAGAGACCCAGTACTTC. It encodes CSASKGGPDQETQYF.

This clonotype has a handful of counts. The V gene is TRBV4-1, the J gene TRBJ1-1; no reliable D call. From germline, CDR1 is MGHRA and CDR2 YSYEKL. The CDR3 is 15 residues long. V lost 5 bases, J lost 5 bases, and 18 bases lay in between. CDR3 coding DNA: TGCGCCAGCAGCTTAACGGGCGGGTTAGAAACTGAAGCTTTCTTT. This translates into CASSLTGGLETEAFF.

V and J are TRBV12-5 and TRBJ2-5, with TRBD1 as a possible D gene (5 bases). The J call is in doubt because the DNA end fits TRBJ2-7 better. The germline V gene has CDR1 LGHNT and CDR2 FRNRAP. The CDR3 is 14 amino acids. CDR3: CASGLAGLTYEQYF. The CDR3 DNA follows: TGTGCTAGTGGTTTGGCAGGGCTAACCTACGAGCAGTACTTC.

This chain connects TRBV7-3 to TRBJ2-2; 7 nucleotides match TRBD1. After removal of 6 bases from V and 4 bases from J, the junction contained 11 bases not matched to a gene. The CDR3 spans 16 residues. Germline V gene sequence: CDR1 SGHTA, CDR2 FQGTGA. The CDR3 coding sequence is TGTGCCAGCAGTTCCTTCGGGACAGTGGTCACCGGGGAGCTGTTTTTT. Its protein is CASSSFGTVVTGELFF.

Remarks on this clonotype: Compared with germline, one end of the junction differs, possibly owing to a read error. The chain carries TRBV10-2 and TRBJ2-7, with no clear D. The CDR3 has 14 residues. The germline V gene encodes CDR1 WSHSY and CDR2 SAAADI. The CDR3 nucleotides are TGCGCCAGCAAAACAGCTCTCCTTCCCTACCAGCAGTACTTC. Translating gives CASKTALLPYQQYF.

The V call is TRBV12-3 or TRBV12-4, the J call TRBJ2-5; tentatively, D is TRBD2 (6 bases). V shed 5 bases and J shed 3 bases, with 13 bases lying between them. The CDR3 spans 14 residues. The CDR3 protein is CASSPGTEEETQYF. CDR3 nucleotide sequence: TGTGCCAGCAGTCCCGGGACTGAAGAAGAGACCCAGTACTTC.

The chain is built from TRBV28 and TRBJ2-6; 12 bases line up with TRBD2. J lost 1 base, V lost 5 bases, and 12 bases had no gene match. Germline values: CDR1 MDHEN, CDR2 SYDVKM. There are 20 residues in the CDR3. The chain's CDR3 is CASSKFASGRAWSGANVLTF. CDR3 DNA: TGTGCCAGCAGTAAATTTGCTAGCGGGAGGGCCTGGTCTGGGGCCAACGTCCTGACTTTC.

This clonotype turned up a few times. This chain connects TRBV9 to TRBJ2-3; the D is unclear. The V end lost 4 bases, the J end lost 1 base, and 19 bases lay between the germline ends. This CDR3 is built from 17 residues. Germline values: CDR1 SGDLS, CDR2 YYNGEE. CDR3 residues: CASSLYRADEGTDTQYF. For the CDR3, the DNA is TGTGCCAGCAGCCTCTATCGGGCGGACGAGGGCACAGATACGCAGTATTTT.

Concerning this clonotype: The junction and the germline gene differ at one end; a read error may be behind it. The CDR3 region is CASSFSGTGNSGELFF. CDR3 in DNA: TGTGCTAGCAGCTTCTCCGGGACAGGGAATTCCGGGGAGCTGTTTTTT. J is TRBJ2-2 and V is TRBV7-7; 9 bases align to TRBD1. CDR1 SSHAT and CDR2 FNYEAQ come from the germline V gene (reference sequence). This CDR3 is 16 amino acids long.